Below are 21 T cell receptor beta chains sequenced from a single sample in a study of blood T cell repertoires in COVID-19 (dated by TCRdb to the early 2020s). Preparation of the library involved the immunoSEQ multiplex PCR assay. As stored in TCRdb, this immuneACCESS dataset retains in-frame rearrangements with V and J assigned. A fraction of the clones does not appear; measured against another copy, unresolved V genes explain less than half of the discrepancy, and the remainder lacks a known reason. This sample is represented by just over 150,000 clones; roughly nine tenths of them were singletons. Approximately 15% of the sample comes from the top ten. What was sequenced was peripheral blood. The receptors here all came from a woman in her thirties or forties with acute or convalescent COVID-19.

This chain links TRBV20-1 with TRBJ2-3; maybe TRBD1 (5 bases). Trimming left V 3 bases short and J 9 bases short, with 16 bases between. The germline CDR1 and CDR2 sequences are DFQATT and SNEGSKA (reference sequence). CDR3 size: 13 residues. The CDR3, as DNA: TGCAGTGCTAGTCAAATTAGACAGTTAACGCAGTATTTT. As protein: CSASQIRQLTQYF.

The chain links TRBV19 to TRBJ1-1; the match to TRBD1 covers 9 bases. The germline CDR1 and CDR2 sequences are LNHDA and SQIVND (reference sequence). The CDR3 totals 15 residues. Trimming took 2 bases from V and 9 from J; bases not matched to a gene: 10. The CDR3 nucleotides are TGTGCCAGTAGTATATCTGACAGGGGGTTCCCTCAAGCTTTCTTT. This translates into CASSISDRGFPQAFF.

V gene TRBV5-1 combines with J gene TRBJ2-7; the match to TRBD2 covers 11 bases. Trimming took 0 bases from V and 0 from J; bases not matched to a gene: 8. Germline V lookup: CDR1 SGHRS, CDR2 YFSETQ. The CDR3 spans 18 residues. CDR3 sequence: CASSLVVAGGAGSYEQYF. DNA for the CDR3: TGCGCCAGCAGCTTGGTCGTAGCGGGAGGGGCCGGCTCCTACGAGCAGTACTTC.

The chain is built from TRBV5-6 and TRBJ1-5; 9 bases fit TRBD1. The CDR3 is 16 residues long. V lost 0 bases, J lost 3 bases, and 4 bases stayed unmatched. Germline V CDR1 and CDR2: SGHDT, YYEEEE. The CDR3 DNA follows: TGTGCCAGCAGCTTGGAGGGACAGGGCGTCAATCAGCCCCAGCATTTT. Encoded protein: CASSLEGQGVNQPQHF.

This chain uses TRBV11-2 with TRBJ1-3, with unresolved D. The germline CDR1 and CDR2 sequences are SGHAT and FQNNGV. CDR3 size: 16 residues. The ends were cut back, 0 bases at V and 3 bases at J, with 12 bases in the middle. Written as DNA, the CDR3 is TGTGCCAGCAGCTTAGAACTAAGTCCACTTGGAAACACCATATATTTT. This translates into CASSLELSPLGNTIYF.

The gene calls are TRBV6-5 and TRBJ2-1; a weak D match, TRBD1 (5 bases). Trimming removed 7 bases from V and 3 bases from J, with 13 bases in between. This CDR3 spans 14 amino acids. Looked up from germline, CDR1 is MNHEY and CDR2 is SVGAGI. CDR3 coding DNA: TGTGCCAGCATGTTGGTCAGGGACTACAATGAGCAGTTCTTC. Encoded protein: CASMLVRDYNEQFF.

In this sample, this clone turned up once. The J gene is TRBJ2-5, the V gene TRBV24-1; 8 bases align to TRBD1. This CDR3 is 11 amino acids long. The junction had 3 bases not matched to a gene; V was cut back by 10 bases and J by 6 bases. Germline V gives CDR1 KGHDR, CDR2 SFDVKD. CDR3 sequence: CATSGGQTQYF. The CDR3 DNA reads TGTGCCACATCAGGGGGCCAGACCCAGTACTTC.

The V call is TRBV30, the J call TRBJ2-1; D gene unclear. The CDR3 loop spans 11 amino acids. Trimming pared 0 bases from V and 8 bases from J, leaving 5 bases between. Germline loops: CDR1 GTSNPN, CDR2 SVGIG (reference sequence). The CDR3 region has the DNA TGTGCCTGGAGTGTAAGCGATGAGCAGTTCTTC. Protein sequence: CAWSVSDEQFF.

The chain uses TRBV23-1 and TRBJ2-1, with 7 bases that match TRBD1. TRBV23-1 carries the ORF label, with uncertain function. J lost 1 base, V lost 1 base, and 1 base had no gene match. The CDR3 is 15 residues long. The CDR3 here is CASSQWDRSYNEQFF. In nucleotides, the CDR3 is TGCGCCAGCAGTCAATGGGACAGATCCTACAATGAGCAGTTCTTC.

This chain links TRBV3-1 (or the pseudogene TRBV3-2) with TRBJ2-5; TRBD2 aligns across 7 bases. V lost 3 bases and J lost 7; bases outside the gene matches: 8. Germline V gene lookup returns CDR1 LGHDT and CDR2 YNNKEL (reference sequence). The CDR3 consists of 14 residues. The CDR3 region is CASSQPREVGTQYF. The CDR3 DNA sequence: TGTGCCAGCAGCCAGCCCCGGGAGGTTGGGACCCAGTACTTC.

The chain recombines TRBV19 with TRBJ2-2; 7 positions agree with TRBD2. CDR1 and CDR2 from the germline V gene are LNHDA and SQIVND (reference sequence). Trimming took 7 bases from V and 0 from J; bases not matched to a gene: 5. The CDR3 is 15 amino acids. CDR3 nucleotide sequence: TGTGCCAGTAAAGCCGGGACTACGAACACCGGGGAGCTGTTTTTT. As protein: CASKAGTTNTGELFF.

Concerning this clone itself: Other DNA sequences in the same sample also yield this CDR3. The V call is TRBV7-9, the J call TRBJ1-5; weak D call: TRBD1 (6 bases). Looked up from germline, CDR1 is SEHNR and CDR2 is FQNEAQ (reference sequence). The CDR3 runs 14 residues. Trimming pared 3 bases from V and 3 bases from J, leaving 9 bases between. The CDR3 region has the DNA TGTGCCAGCAGCTTGGACAGCAACAATCAGCCCCAGCATTTT. The encoded protein is CASSLDSNNQPQHF. Supplemented by reference TRBV7-9 and TRBJ1-5, the full variable domain reads DTGVSQNPRHKITKRGQNVTFRCDPISEHNRLYWYRQTLGQGPEFLTYFQNEAQLEKSRLLSDRFSAERPKGSFSTLEIQRTEQGDSAMYLCASSLDSNNQPQHFGDGTRLSIL.

The chain uses TRBV18 and TRBJ2-2; TRBD1 matches 8 bases. The V gene's germline CDR1 is KGHSH and CDR2 LQKENI. With V trimmed by 3 bases and J by 4 bases, 4 bases remained unmatched. The CDR3 has 15 residues. The CDR3 DNA reads as TGTGCCAGCTCACCCGACCAGGGGGCCACCGGGGAGCTGTTTTTT. Translated, it gives CASSPDQGATGELFF.

V and J are TRBV11-2 and TRBJ1-5; D unclear. Trimming cost V 8 bases and J 6 bases, with 14 bases left between them. The germline V gene has CDR1 SGHAT and CDR2 FQNNGV. There are 13 residues in the CDR3. Here the CDR3 DNA reads TGTGCCAGCGCACAACTTGAGGGTCAGCCCCAGCATTTT. This encodes CASAQLEGQPQHF. Full variable domain (rest looked up from reference TRBV11-2 and TRBJ1-5): EAGVAQSPRYKIIEKRQSVAFWCNPISGHATLYWYQQILGQGPKLLIQFQNNGVVDDSQLPKDRFSAERLKGVDSTLKIQPAKLEDSAVYLCASAQLEGQPQHFGDGTRLSIL.

The chain carries TRBV3-1 (or the pseudogene TRBV3-2) and TRBJ2-7; tentative D call: TRBD1 (6 bases). The CDR3 covers 18 residues. CDR1 LGHDT and CDR2 YNNKEL come from the germline V gene (reference sequence). Trimming took 1 base from V and 7 from J, leaving 26 bases between them. The CDR3, as DNA: TGTGCCAGCAGCCAAGTACCCGGTCGTGCAGGGGAATTTGAAGAGCAGTACTTC. This codes for CASSQVPGRAGEFEEQYF.

This clone was picked up a small number of times. The chain joins TRBV3-1 (or the pseudogene TRBV3-2) to TRBJ2-1; 7 bases agree with TRBD2. Germline CDR1 and CDR2: LGHDT and YNNKEL (reference sequence). J was trimmed by 6 bases and V by 1 base; bases with no gene match: 12. The CDR3 has 17 amino acids. This CDR3 reads CASSQAFGGSQSNEQFF. CDR3 bases: TGTGCCAGCAGCCAAGCTTTCGGCGGGAGTCAAAGCAATGAGCAGTTCTTC.

V and J are TRBV27 and TRBJ2-7; D perhaps matches TRBD1 (7 bases). This CDR3 region has 14 residues. Germline V gene lookup returns CDR1 MNHEY and CDR2 SMNVEV (reference sequence). Between the trimmed V and J ends, which lost 7 bases and 9 bases, there was a span of 22 bases. The CDR3 nucleotides read TGTGCCAGCAAGGGGGCAGGGGAGGTTGAAGGGCAGTACTTC. Its protein product is CASKGAGEVEGQYF.

V is TRBV7-3 and J is TRBJ2-4; weak D call: TRBD1 (5 bases). CDR1 is SGHTA and CDR2 is FQGTGA in the germline V gene. Trimming removed 5 bases from V and 0 bases from J, with 20 bases in between. The CDR3 is made up of 18 amino acids. CDR3 residues: CASSPSGQGLIAKNIQYF. The CDR3 DNA reads as TGTGCCAGCAGCCCATCCGGACAAGGCCTAATAGCCAAAAACATTCAGTACTTC.

The chain uses TRBV5-1 and TRBJ2-3, with unresolved D. The CDR3 covers 15 residues. The germline gives CDR1 SGHRS, CDR2 YFSETQ. The ends were cut back, 0 bases at V and 4 bases at J, with 12 bases in the middle. CDR3 coding DNA: TGCGCCAGCAGCTTGGACAGCATCCGCTCAGATACGCAGTATTTT. It specifies CASSLDSIRSDTQYF.

The rearrangement uses TRBV29-1 and TRBJ2-1; possible D gene TRBD1, 6 bases. Germline CDR1 SQVTM, CDR2 ANQGSEA. This CDR3 is 12 amino acids long. V was pared by 6 bases and J by 5 bases, with 11 bases between. The CDR3 reads CSVGQIHNEQFF. CDR3 sequence (DNA): TGCAGCGTGGGACAAATTCACAATGAGCAGTTCTTC.

This chain joins TRBV6-5 and TRBJ1-6; 7 bases agree with TRBD1. Germline V gene lookup returns CDR1 MNHEY and CDR2 SVGAGI. V lost 7 bases and J lost 12; bases outside the gene matches: 12. The CDR3 is made up of 14 amino acids. This CDR3 is CASTPTGDTEPLHF. CDR3 nucleotides: TGTGCCAGCACCCCTACAGGGGATACGGAACCCCTCCACTTT.